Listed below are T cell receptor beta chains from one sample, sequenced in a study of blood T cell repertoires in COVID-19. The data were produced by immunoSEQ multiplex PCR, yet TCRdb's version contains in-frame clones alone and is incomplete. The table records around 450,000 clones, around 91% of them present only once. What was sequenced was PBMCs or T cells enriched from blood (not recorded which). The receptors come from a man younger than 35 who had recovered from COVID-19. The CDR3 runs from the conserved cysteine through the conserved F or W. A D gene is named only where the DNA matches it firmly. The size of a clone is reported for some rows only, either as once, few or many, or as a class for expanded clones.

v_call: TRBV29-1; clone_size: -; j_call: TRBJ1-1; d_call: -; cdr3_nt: TGCAGCGTTGAAGTAAAGGGGGTGAACACTGAAGCTTTCTTT; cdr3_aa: CSVEVKGVNTEAFF
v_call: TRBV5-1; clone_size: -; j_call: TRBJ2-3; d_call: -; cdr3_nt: TGCGCCAGCAAAGCCCACACAGATACGCAGTATTTT; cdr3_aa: CASKAHTDTQYF
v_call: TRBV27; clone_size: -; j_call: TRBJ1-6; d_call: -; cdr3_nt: TGTGCCAGCCGCGTGACCCTCGGGAATTCACCCCTCCACTTT; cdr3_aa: CASRVTLGNSPLHF
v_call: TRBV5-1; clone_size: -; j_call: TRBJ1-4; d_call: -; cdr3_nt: TGCGCCAGCAGCTTTATCACCCTGGGAGTAGGAGCACGAGATAATGAAAAACTGTTTTTT; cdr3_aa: CASSFITLGVGARDNEKLFF
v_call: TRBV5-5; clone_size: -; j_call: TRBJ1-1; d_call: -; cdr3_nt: TGTGCCAGCAGCTTGGCTGTTACAGGGCTGGGGCCTGAAGCTTTCTTT; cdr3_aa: CASSLAVTGLGPEAFF
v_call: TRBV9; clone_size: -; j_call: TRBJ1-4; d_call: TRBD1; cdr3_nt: TGTGCCAGCAGCTCCCGACAGGGCTACAATGAAAAACTGTTTTTT; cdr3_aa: CASSSRQGYNEKLFF
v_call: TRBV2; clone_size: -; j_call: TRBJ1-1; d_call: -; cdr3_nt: TGTGCCAGCAGTGAGGCAGGTGAAGCTTTCTTT; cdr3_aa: CASSEAGEAFF
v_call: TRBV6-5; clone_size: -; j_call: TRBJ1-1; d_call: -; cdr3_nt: TGTGCCAGCAAGACATACCGAAAGAACACTGAAGCTTTCTTT; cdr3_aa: CASKTYRKNTEAFF
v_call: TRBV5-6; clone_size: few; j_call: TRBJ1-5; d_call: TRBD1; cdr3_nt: TGTGCCAGCAGCTCTCTTTCGACAGGGGGCTATAGCAATCAGCCCCAGCATTTT; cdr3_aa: CASSSLSTGGYSNQPQHF
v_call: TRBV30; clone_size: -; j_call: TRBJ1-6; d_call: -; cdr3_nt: TGTGCCTGGAGCGAGACTAAGAATTCACCCCTCCACTTT; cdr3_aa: CAWSETKNSPLHF
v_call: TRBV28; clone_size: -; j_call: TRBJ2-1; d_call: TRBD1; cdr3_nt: TGTGCCAGCAGTCTCGAGACAGGGGTCCCTCTATATGAGCAGTTCTTC; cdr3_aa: CASSLETGVPLYEQFF
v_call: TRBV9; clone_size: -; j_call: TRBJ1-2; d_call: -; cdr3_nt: TGTGCCAGCAGCGTAGAGTTAGGGGCCTTCGGCTACACCTTC; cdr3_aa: CASSVELGAFGYTF
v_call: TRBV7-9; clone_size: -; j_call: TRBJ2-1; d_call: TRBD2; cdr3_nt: TGTGCCAGCAGCTTAGCGGCGATAGCGGGAGGGGGCGCCTACAATGAGCAGTTCTTC; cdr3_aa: CASSLAAIAGGGAYNEQFF
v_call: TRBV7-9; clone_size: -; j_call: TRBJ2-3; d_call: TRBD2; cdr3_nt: TGTGCCAGCAGCGCAGGGACTAGCGGGAGGGCCTGGTTCGTCGATACGCAGTATTTT; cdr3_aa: CASSAGTSGRAWFVDTQYF
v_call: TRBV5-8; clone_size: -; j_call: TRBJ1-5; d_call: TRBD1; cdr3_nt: TGTGCCAGCAGCTTGGAGGACAGGTATAGCAATCAGCCCCAGCATTTT; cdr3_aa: CASSLEDRYSNQPQHF
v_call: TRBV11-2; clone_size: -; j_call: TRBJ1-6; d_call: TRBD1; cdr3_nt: TGTGCCAGCAGCTTGACAGGGCGAGAGTGGAATTCACCCCTCCACTTT; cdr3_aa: CASSLTGREWNSPLHF
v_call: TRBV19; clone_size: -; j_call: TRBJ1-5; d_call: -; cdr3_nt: TGTGCCAGTAGTATAGTGACAGGTTGGAATCAGCCCCAGCATTTT; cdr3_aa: CASSIVTGWNQPQHF
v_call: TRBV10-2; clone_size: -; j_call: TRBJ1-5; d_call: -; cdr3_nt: TGCGCCAGCAGTGTAGGAGCGTATAGCAATCAGCCCCAGCATTTT; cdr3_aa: CASSVGAYSNQPQHF
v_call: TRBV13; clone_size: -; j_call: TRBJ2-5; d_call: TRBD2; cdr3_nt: TGTGCCAGCAGCCTCGGACTAGGGGAGGGACAAGAGACCCAGTACTTC; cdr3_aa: CASSLGLGEGQETQYF
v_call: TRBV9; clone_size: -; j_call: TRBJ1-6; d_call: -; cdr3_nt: TGTGCCAGCAGCGTAGGGCAGAATAATTCACCCCTCCACTTT; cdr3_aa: CASSVGQNNSPLHF
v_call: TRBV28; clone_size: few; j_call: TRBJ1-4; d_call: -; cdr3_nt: TGTGCCAGCAGCCTCGACAGGCGATTGGAAAAACTGTTTTTT; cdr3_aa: CASSLDRRLEKLFF
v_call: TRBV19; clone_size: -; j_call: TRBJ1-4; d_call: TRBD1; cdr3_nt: TGTGCCAGTAACTACAGGGGACAGGAAAATGAAAAACTGTTTTTT; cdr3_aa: CASNYRGQENEKLFF
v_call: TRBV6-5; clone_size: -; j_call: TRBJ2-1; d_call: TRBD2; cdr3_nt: TGTGCCAGCAGTTCGCGGGGGGGCTTCAATGAGCAGTTCTTC; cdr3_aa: CASSSRGGFNEQFF
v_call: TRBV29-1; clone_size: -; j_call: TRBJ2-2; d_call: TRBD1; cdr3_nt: TGCAGCGTTGTCCGGGATATACCGGGACAGACAAAAAGGTTGACCGGGGAGCTGTTTTTT; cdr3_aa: CSVVRDIPGQTKRLTGELFF
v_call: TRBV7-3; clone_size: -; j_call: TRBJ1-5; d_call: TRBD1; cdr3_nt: TGTGCCAGCAGCCTAAGACAGGGGGGCAATCAGCCCCAGCATTTT; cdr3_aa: CASSLRQGGNQPQHF
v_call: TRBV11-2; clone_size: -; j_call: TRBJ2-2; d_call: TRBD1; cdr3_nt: TGTGCCAGCAGCGTTACAGGGGGCGCGAACACCGGGGAGCTGTTTTTT; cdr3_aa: CASSVTGGANTGELFF
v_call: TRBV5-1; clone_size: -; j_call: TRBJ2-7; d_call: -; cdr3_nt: TGCGCCAGCAGCTTGGCCGCAGGAAACTCCTACGAGCAGTACTTC; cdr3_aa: CASSLAAGNSYEQYF
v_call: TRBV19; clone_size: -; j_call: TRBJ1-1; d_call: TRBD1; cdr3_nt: TGTGCCAGTTTAGACGGGACAGCAATGAACACTGAAGCTTTCTTT; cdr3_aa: CASLDGTAMNTEAFF
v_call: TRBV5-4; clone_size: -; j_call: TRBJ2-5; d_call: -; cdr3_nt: TGTGCCAGCAGCTTGGCCCCAACCACAGTCCAAGAGACCCAGTACTTC; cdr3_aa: CASSLAPTTVQETQYF
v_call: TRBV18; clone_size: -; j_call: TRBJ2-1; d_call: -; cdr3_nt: TGTGCCAGCTCACCACGAGACATGTACAATGAGCAGTTCTTC; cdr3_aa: CASSPRDMYNEQFF
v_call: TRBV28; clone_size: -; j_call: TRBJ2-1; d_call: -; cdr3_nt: TGTGCCAGCAGTTTAATAGGACAAAACAATGAGCAGTTCTTC; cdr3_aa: CASSLIGQNNEQFF
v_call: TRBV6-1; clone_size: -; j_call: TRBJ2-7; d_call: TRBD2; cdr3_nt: TGTGCCAGCAGTGAGAGGGGTAGCGGGTCGAGCTCCTACGAGCAGTACTTC; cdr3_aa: CASSERGSGSSSYEQYF
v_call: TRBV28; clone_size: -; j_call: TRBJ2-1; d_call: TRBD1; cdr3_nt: TGTGCCAGCAGTCCGATGACAGGGGAAGGGCCCTACAATGAGCAGTTCTTC; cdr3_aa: CASSPMTGEGPYNEQFF
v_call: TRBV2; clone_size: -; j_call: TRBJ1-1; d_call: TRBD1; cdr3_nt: TGTGCCAGCAGGGGGACAGGGGGGTTTGAAGCTTTCTTT; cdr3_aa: CASRGTGGFEAFF
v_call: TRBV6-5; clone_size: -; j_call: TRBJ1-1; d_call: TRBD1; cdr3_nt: TGTGCCAGCAGGGGACAGGGTTACACTGAAGCTTTCTTT; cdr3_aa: CASRGQGYTEAFF
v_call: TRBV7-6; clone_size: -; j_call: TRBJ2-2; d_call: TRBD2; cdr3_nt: TGTGCCAGCAGCTTAGGGGGCGGGAGGAACACCGGGGAGCTGTTTTTT; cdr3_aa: CASSLGGGRNTGELFF
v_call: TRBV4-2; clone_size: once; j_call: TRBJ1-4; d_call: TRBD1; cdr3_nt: TGTGCCAGCAGCCAAGGACAGGGCGAAGAAAAACTGTTTTTT; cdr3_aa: CASSQGQGEEKLFF
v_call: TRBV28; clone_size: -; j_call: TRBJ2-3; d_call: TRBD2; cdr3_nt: TGTGCCAGCGGGCGGACTAGCGGGAGCACAGATACGCAGTATTTT; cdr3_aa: CASGRTSGSTDTQYF
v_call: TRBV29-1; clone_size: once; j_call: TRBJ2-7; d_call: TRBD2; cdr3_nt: TGCAGCGTGGGACTAGCGGGGACAAAATCCTACGAGCAGTACTTC; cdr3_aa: CSVGLAGTKSYEQYF
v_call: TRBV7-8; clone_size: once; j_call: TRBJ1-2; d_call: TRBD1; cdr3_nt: TGTGCCAGCAGCCCACAGGGGGCGTCGTCCTATGGCTACACCTTC; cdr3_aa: CASSPQGASSYGYTF
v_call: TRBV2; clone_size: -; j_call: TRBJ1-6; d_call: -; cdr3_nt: TGTGCCAGCAGTGGCGCCGGAGGTGGGTCACCCCTCCACTTT; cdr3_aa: CASSGAGGGSPLHF
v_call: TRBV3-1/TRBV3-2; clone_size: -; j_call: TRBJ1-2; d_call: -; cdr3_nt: TGTGCCAGCAGCCCTTTACAGGGCAATGGCTACACCTTC; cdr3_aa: CASSPLQGNGYTF
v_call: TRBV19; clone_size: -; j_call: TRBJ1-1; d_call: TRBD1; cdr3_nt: TGTGCCAGTACCAAGGACAGGGGGGTTTTGAACACTGAAGCTTTCTTT; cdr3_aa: CASTKDRGVLNTEAFF
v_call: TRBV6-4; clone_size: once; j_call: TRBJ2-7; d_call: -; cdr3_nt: TGTGCCAGCAGTGAACGGGCAGGGGCCACTTACGAGCAGTACTTC; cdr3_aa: CASSERAGATYEQYF
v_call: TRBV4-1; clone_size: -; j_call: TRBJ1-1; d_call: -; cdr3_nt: TGCGCCAGCAGCCACAAACGAGGCACTGAAGCTTTCTTT; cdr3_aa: CASSHKRGTEAFF
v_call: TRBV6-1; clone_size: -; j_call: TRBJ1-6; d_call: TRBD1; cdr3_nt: TGTGCCAGCAGTGAAGGGACAGGGGGGTCATCACCCCTCCACTTT; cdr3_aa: CASSEGTGGSSPLHF
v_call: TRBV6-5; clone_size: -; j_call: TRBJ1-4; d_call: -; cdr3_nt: TGTGCCAGCAGTACTGACAGTGAGGAAAAACTGTTTTTT; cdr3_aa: CASSTDSEEKLFF
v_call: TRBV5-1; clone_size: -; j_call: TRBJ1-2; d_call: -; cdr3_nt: TGCGCCAGCAGCTTCCTTGAGAGTAACTATGGCTACACCTTC; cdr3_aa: CASSFLESNYGYTF
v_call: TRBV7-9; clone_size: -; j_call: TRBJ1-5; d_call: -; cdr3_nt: TGTGCCAGCAGCTTAGCCCTTCTCCGAGGCGGGAAGCCCCAGCATTTT; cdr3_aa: CASSLALLRGGKPQHF
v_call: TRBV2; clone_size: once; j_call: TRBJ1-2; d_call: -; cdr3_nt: TGTGCCAGCACGGGACAACCCCGGAATGGCTACACCTTC; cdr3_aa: CASTGQPRNGYTF
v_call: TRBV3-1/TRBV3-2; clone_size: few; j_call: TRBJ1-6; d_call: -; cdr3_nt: TGTGCCAGCAGCCCAACCTTCAGGGGCTCACCCCTCCACTTT; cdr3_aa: CASSPTFRGSPLHF
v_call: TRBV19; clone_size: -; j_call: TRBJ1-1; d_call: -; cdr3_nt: TGTGCCAGTAATAAGGGACTGGGCATGAACACTGAAGCTTTCTTT; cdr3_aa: CASNKGLGMNTEAFF
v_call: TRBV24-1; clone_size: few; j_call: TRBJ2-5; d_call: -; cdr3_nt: TGTGCCACCAGTGATTTAGGGGGGGCTGACCAAGAGACCCAGTACTTC; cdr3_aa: CATSDLGGADQETQYF
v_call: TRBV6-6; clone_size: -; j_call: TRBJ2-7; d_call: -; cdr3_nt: TGTGCCAGCAGTATAAACTCCTACGAGCAGTACTTC; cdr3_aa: CASSINSYEQYF